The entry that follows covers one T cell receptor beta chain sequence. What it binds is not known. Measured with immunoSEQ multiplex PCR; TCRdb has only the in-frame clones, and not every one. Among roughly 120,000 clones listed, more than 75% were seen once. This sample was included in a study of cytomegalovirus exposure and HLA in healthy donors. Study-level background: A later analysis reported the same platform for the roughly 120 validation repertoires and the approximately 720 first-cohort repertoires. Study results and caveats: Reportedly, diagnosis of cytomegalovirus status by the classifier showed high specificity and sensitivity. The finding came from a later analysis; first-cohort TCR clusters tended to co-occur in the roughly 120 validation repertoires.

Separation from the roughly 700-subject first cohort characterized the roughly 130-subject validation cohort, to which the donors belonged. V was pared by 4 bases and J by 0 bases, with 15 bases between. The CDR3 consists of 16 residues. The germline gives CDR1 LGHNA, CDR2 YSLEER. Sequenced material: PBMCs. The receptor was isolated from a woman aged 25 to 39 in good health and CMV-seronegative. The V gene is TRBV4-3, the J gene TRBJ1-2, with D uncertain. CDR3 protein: CASSPGATGTNYGYTF. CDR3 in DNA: TGCGCCAGCAGCCCGGGAGCTACCGGGACTAACTATGGCTACACCTTC.